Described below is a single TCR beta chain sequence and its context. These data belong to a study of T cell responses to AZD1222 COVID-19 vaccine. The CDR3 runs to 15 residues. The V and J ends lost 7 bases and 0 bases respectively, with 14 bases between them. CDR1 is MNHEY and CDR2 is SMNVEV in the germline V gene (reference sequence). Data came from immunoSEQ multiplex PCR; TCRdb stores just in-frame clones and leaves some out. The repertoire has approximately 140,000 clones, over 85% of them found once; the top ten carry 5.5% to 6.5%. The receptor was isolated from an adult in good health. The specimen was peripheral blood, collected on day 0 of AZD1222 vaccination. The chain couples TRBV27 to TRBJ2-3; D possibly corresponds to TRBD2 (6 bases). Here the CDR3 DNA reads TGTGCCAGCATCATTAGCGGAGTTAGCACAGATACGCAGTATTTT. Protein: CASIISGVSTDTQYF.